This T cell receptor beta chain comes out of a study of a mutant IDH1 vaccine in newly diagnosed glioma. Study-wide context: Patients got their first vaccination 4-6 weeks after radiotherapy alone, or with temozolomide cycles. Antecedent treatment encompassed radiotherapy, temozolomide, or their combination; the majority received both.

This table comes from immunoSEQ multiplex PCR, and its TCRdb copy is limited to in-frame clones, with some not included. This table holds 30,000 to 40,000 clones, around 83% found once. Time point defined: week 11, during vaccination. All doses held 300 ug of mutant IDH1 20-mer peptide, with topical imiquimod. Germline loops: CDR1 SQVTM, CDR2 ANQGSEA. Trimming removed 7 bases from V and 4 bases from J; junction bases left unmatched: 4. The CDR3 covers 13 residues. With respect to this clone: No antigen is known for it.

The J gene is TRBJ2-5, the V gene TRBV29-1; TRBD2 matches 12 bases. The clonotype originates from a man aged 35-49 years with glioma. Sequenced here: PBMCs, sampled from a glioma patient whose treatment included an IDH1 peptide vaccine. As DNA, the CDR3 is TGCAGCGCCAGGGGACTAGCGGGAGAGACCCAGTACTTC. Translation: CSARGLAGETQYF.